The entry below gives a single T cell receptor (beta chain) sequence along with its context. The antigen remains unidentified. Amplified TCR beta CDR3 regions were obtained using RNA transcripts as template. In the first round, RT-PCR was carried out with HTBI primers, and a multiplex PCR formed the second round. MiXCR, applied by TCRdb to the multiplex PCR reads, yields one record per CDR3 protein. This table holds about 390,000 distinct CDR3 sequences, about a sixth found once. This sample is drawn from a study of Graves' ophthalmopathy and Graves' hyperthyroidism. The study, taken as a whole, reports: Most thyroid clonotypes with frequency above 0.001 were detected in blood too. Separation of ophthalmopathy from stable hyperthyroidism was achieved by a 13-signature model, at approximately 87% sensitivity and approximately 81% specificity.

PBMCs stemmed from roughly 9.7 ml of fresh peripheral blood. This CDR3 spans 14 amino acids. Trimming took 4 bases from V and 2 from J, leaving 12 bases between them. Germline V CDR1 and CDR2: MNHEY, SMNVEV (reference sequence). Sequenced: peripheral blood. V gene TRBV27 combines with J gene TRBJ2-7; tentative D call: TRBD1 (6 bases). The source of this sequence is an adult woman with stable Graves' hyperthyroidism. DNA of the CDR3: TGTGCCAGCAGTTACACAGGGACAACCTACGAGCAGTACTTC. Amino acids: CASSYTGTTYEQYF.